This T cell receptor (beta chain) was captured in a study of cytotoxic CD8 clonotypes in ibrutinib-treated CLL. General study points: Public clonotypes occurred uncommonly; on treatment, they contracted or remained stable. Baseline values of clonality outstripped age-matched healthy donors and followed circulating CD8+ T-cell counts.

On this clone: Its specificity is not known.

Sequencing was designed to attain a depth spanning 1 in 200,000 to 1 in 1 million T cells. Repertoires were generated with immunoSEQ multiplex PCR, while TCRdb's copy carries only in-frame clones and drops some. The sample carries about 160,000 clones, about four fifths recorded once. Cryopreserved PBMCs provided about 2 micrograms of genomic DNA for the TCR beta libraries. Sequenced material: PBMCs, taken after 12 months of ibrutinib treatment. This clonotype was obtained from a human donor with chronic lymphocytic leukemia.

CDR3 coding DNA: TGTGCTAGTGGTCCCCTCCCCGGGACAGGGGGCGGACATGAGCAGTTCTTC. Residues: CASGPLPGTGGGHEQFF. The chain combines TRBV12-5 with TRBJ2-1; 12 positions agree with TRBD1. The CDR3 loop spans 17 amino acids. V was pared by 5 bases and J by 8 bases, with 13 bases of the junction left unmatched. Looked up from germline, CDR1 is LGHNT and CDR2 is FRNRAP.